The 12 T cell receptor beta chains in this list originate from one sample, sequenced in a study of T cells in Graves' hyperthyroidism and ophthalmopathy (dated by TCRdb to the late 2010s). The receptor library was made with multiplex PCR. This sample was sequenced with an Illumina HiSeq 2000. The TCR beta CDR3 regions were amplified from RNA transcripts. For the first round of RT-PCR on the TCR CDR3, the HTBI primer set was used together with the Qiagen OneStep RT-PCR kit. TCRdb redid the processing of the public reads, applying fastp at Q25 and MiXCR, and retained in-frame beta chains. Each record represents a unique CDR3 protein, reported with the most common genes and DNA among its rows. This sample comprises about 580,000 distinct CDR3 sequences, just over 45% of them detected only once. The ten biggest clones cover roughly 8.2% of the sample. The sample consisted of peripheral blood or thyroid tissue (not recorded which). Receptor source: a woman between 18 and 29 years old with Graves' hyperthyroidism.

The J gene is TRBJ1-2, the V gene TRBV19; maybe TRBD1 (6 bases). The V end was cut by 6 bases, the J end by 4 bases, with 15 bases between. This CDR3 is built from 14 residues. Germline lookup yields CDR1 LNHDA and CDR2 SQIVND (reference sequence). The CDR3 DNA sequence: TGTGCCAGTAGCGTGAGCAGGGGAAGCTATGGCTACACCTTC. This codes for CASSVSRGSYGYTF.

This clonotype was counted at least ten times. The rearrangement uses TRBV12-3 or TRBV12-4 and TRBJ2-2; no firm D call. Trimming shortened V by 6 bases and J by 8 bases, and 16 bases separated the two germline ends. The CDR3 is 14 amino acids. DNA for the CDR3: TGTGCCAGCAGCCGACAAGACCCGTGGGGGGAGCTGTTTTTT. Its translation is CASSRQDPWGELFF.

This clonotype was seen ten or more times. The chain combines TRBV20-1 with TRBJ1-1; D unclear. V lost 0 bases to trimming and J lost 4 bases, with 9 bases between them. This CDR3 region has 13 residues. The germline CDR1 and CDR2 sequences are DFQATT and SNEGSKA (reference sequence). This chain's CDR3 is CSARERMATEAFF. In DNA form, the CDR3 reads TGCAGTGCTAGAGAGCGGATGGCCACTGAAGCTTTCTTT.

The CDR3 loop is CSLGSDREKLFF. The CDR3 nucleotides are TGCAGCTTGGGTTCCGATAGGGAAAAACTGTTTTTT. The chain recombines TRBV29-1 with TRBJ1-4, with D unclear. Germline CDR1 SQVTM, CDR2 ANQGSEA. This CDR3 is 12 amino acids long. The V gene lost 8 bases and the J gene lost 8 bases, with 15 bases spanning the gap.

V is TRBV7-9 and J is TRBJ2-7, with D possibly being TRBD1 (6 bases). This CDR3 has 14 residues. Per germline, CDR1 SEHNR and CDR2 FQNEAQ (reference sequence). Trimming left V 3 bases short and J 7 bases short, with 16 bases between. The CDR3 DNA follows: TGTGCCAGCAGCTTGAGCAGAGGGGACAAAGAGCAGTACTTC. Its translation is CASSLSRGDKEQYF.

In this sample, this clonotype turned up many times. The V gene is TRBV12-3 or TRBV12-4, the J gene TRBJ2-7, with TRBD1 matching 7 bases. V was clipped by 8 bases and J by 4 bases; unmatched bases: 14. The CDR3 is made up of 15 amino acids. In DNA form, the CDR3 reads TGTGCCAGCGGAAAAGATACAGGGGTTAGGTACGAGCAGTACTTC. This translates into CASGKDTGVRYEQYF.

This clonotype was recorded at least ten times. This chain connects TRBV4-3 to TRBJ2-7, with TRBD1 identical over 10 bases. CDR3 length: 15 amino acids. Germline-derived CDR1 and CDR2 are LGHNA and YSLEER. Trimming cost V 1 base and J 1 base; bases outside gene matches: 1. CDR3 protein: CASSQGTGGSYEQYF. CDR3 coding DNA: TGCGCCAGCAGCCAAGGGACAGGGGGATCCTACGAGCAGTACTTC.

This clonotype was seen at least ten times. The chain is built from TRBV6-1 and TRBJ1-5; TRBD1 matches 12 bases. CDR1 and CDR2 from the germline V gene are MNHNS and SASEGT. With V trimmed by 5 bases and J by 6 bases, 14 bases remained unmatched. The CDR3 has 18 residues. DNA for the CDR3: TGTGCCAGCAGTAAGATTGGGACAGGGGGCAATAGGGGTCAGCCCCAGCATTTT. Amino acid sequence: CASSKIGTGGNRGQPQHF.

This chain links TRBV15 with TRBJ2-7, with D uncertain. Germline lookup yields CDR1 LNHNV and CDR2 YYDKDF (reference sequence). The V and J ends lost 1 base and 4 bases respectively, with 17 bases between them. The CDR3 is made up of 16 amino acids. In nucleotides, the CDR3 is TGTGCCACCAGCAGAGCCGACCTAGAGGAAGGGTACGAGCAGTACTTC. It encodes CATSRADLEEGYEQYF.

This clonotype showed up many times. V is TRBV7-2 and J is TRBJ1-2; a possible D gene is TRBD1 (6 bases). V shed 1 base and J shed 5 bases, with 14 bases lying between them. The CDR3 is 15 residues long. Germline V gene data show CDR1 as SGHTA and CDR2 as FQGNSA. The CDR3 sequence: CASSLDYKGDYGYTF. The CDR3 region has the DNA TGTGCCAGCAGCTTAGATTACAAGGGGGATTATGGCTACACCTTC.

The table lists this clonotype with a few counts. The V call is TRBV4-2, the J call TRBJ2-5; the D is unclear. Germline assignment: CDR1 LGHNA and CDR2 YNFKEQ. The CDR3 has 15 residues. V lost 4 bases to trimming and J lost 5 bases, with 17 bases between them. The CDR3 loop is CASSPWTGAQETQYF. In nucleotides, the CDR3 is TGTGCCAGCAGCCCCTGGACGGGCGCCCAGGAGACCCAGTACTTC.

Details on this clonotype: Since a much larger clone is just one base distant, this may be a read error. The V and J genes are TRBV5-5 and TRBJ1-2; the D gene is possibly TRBD1 (5 bases). V was pared by 4 bases and J by 0 bases, with 13 bases between. The CDR3 extends over 15 amino acids. CDR1 SGHKS and CDR2 YYEKEE come from the germline V gene (reference sequence). Written as DNA, the CDR3 is TGTGCCAGCAGCCCCCCGACAGCTTCTAACTATGGCTACACCTTC. Amino acid sequence: CASSPPTASNYGYTF.